The 27 T cell receptor beta chains given below trace back to one sample, sequenced in a study of T cells in tuberculosis. Profiled with immunoSEQ multiplex PCR; TCRdb holds only in-frame clones, not every one. Of 30,000 to 35,000 clones listed, approximately 91% are singletons. The sequencing sample was made of PBMCs. The receptors derive from a donor between 10 and 35 years old with latent tuberculosis or without tuberculosis infection.

V and J are TRBV11-3 and TRBJ2-1, with 9 bases fitting TRBD1. Trimming at V came to 2 bases and at J to 2 bases, leaving 7 bases not matched to a gene. The CDR3 contains 17 residues. From germline, CDR1 is SGHNT and CDR2 YENEEA. The CDR3 DNA is TGTGCCAGCAGCTTATCCCCCGGACAGGGGCCCTACAATGAGCAGTTCTTC. It translates to CASSLSPGQGPYNEQFF.

The CDR3 DNA reads TGCGCCAGCAGTCCCTTACCGGGACTAGCGGGGGACACCGGGGAGCTGTTTTTT. Amino acid sequence: CASSPLPGLAGDTGELFF. The rearrangement links TRBV23-1 to TRBJ2-2, with TRBD2 matching over 14 bases. TRBV23-1 is an open reading frame, and its role is uncertain. V shed 4 bases and J 3 bases; nucleotides not matched to a gene: 7. The CDR3 runs 18 residues.

The chain is built from TRBV27 and TRBJ2-7; 12 bases fit TRBD2. The CDR3 totals 15 residues. The germline V gene has CDR1 MNHEY and CDR2 SMNVEV (reference sequence). V was clipped by 5 bases and J by 2 bases; unmatched bases: 4. The CDR3 coding sequence is TGTGCCAGCAGTCACGGACTAGCGGGGCCCTACGAGCAGTACTTC. Its protein product is CASSHGLAGPYEQYF.

The chain combines TRBV7-8 with TRBJ1-2; 7 bases align to TRBD1. Germline CDR1 SGHVS, CDR2 FQNEAQ. The length of the CDR3 is 16 residues. Unmatched junction bases numbered 14, after V lost 5 bases and J lost 5 bases. CDR3 nucleotide sequence: TGTGCCAGCAGCATGCGGGACAGCCGCTCTCGGTATGGCTACACCTTC. Translating it yields CASSMRDSRSRYGYTF.

This chain connects TRBV7-2 to TRBJ1-1, with D maybe TRBD1 (5 bases). The ends were cut back, 3 bases at V and 4 bases at J, with 9 bases in the middle. There are 13 residues in the CDR3. From germline, CDR1 is SGHTA and CDR2 FQGNSA. The CDR3 DNA follows: TGTGCCAGCAGCTTCGGCGGGGGCACTGAAGCTTTCTTT. Translation gives CASSFGGGTEAFF.

The chain employs TRBV19 and TRBJ2-7; D gene uncertain. This CDR3 comprises 14 residues. Germline values: CDR1 LNHDA, CDR2 SQIVND (reference sequence). The V end lost 8 bases, the J end lost 1 base, and 15 bases lay between the germline ends. Written as DNA, the CDR3 is TGTGCCAGTTCCCTGGGCGTTAGTTCCTACGAGCAGTACTTC. It translates to CASSLGVSSYEQYF.

The rearrangement joins TRBV11-2 to TRBJ2-7; D perhaps matches TRBD1 (5 bases). The V gene's germline CDR1 is SGHAT and CDR2 FQNNGV. The CDR3 consists of 13 residues. V was clipped by 2 bases and J by 3 bases, with 8 bases between them. As DNA, the CDR3 is TGTGCCAGCAGCTTACGACAGTTCTACGAGCAGTACTTC. It specifies CASSLRQFYEQYF. The full variable domain, its missing parts supplied by reference TRBV11-2 and TRBJ2-7, is EAGVAQSPRYKIIEKRQSVAFWCNPISGHATLYWYQQILGQGPKLLIQFQNNGVVDDSQLPKDRFSAERLKGVDSTLKIQPAKLEDSAVYLCASSLRQFYEQYFGPGTRLTVT.

This clone appeared once. The chain recombines TRBV7-7 with TRBJ2-1; tentative D call: TRBD2 (7 bases). Trimming stripped 3 bases from V and 4 bases from J, with 13 bases between. This CDR3 has 15 residues. CDR1 SSHAT and CDR2 FNYEAQ come from the germline V gene (reference sequence). For the CDR3, the DNA is TGTGCCAGCAGCTTGGGGGGGGCGAAGTACAATGAGCAGTTCTTC. Its protein product is CASSLGGAKYNEQFF.

The rearrangement links TRBV13 to TRBJ2-5; D uncertain. Trimming pared 3 bases from V and 6 bases from J, leaving 11 bases between. Germline-derived CDR1 and CDR2 are PRHDT and FYEKMQ (reference sequence). This CDR3 region has 13 residues. DNA for the CDR3: TGTGCCAGCAGCTTCGGATCAGGCAAGACCCAGTACTTC. As protein: CASSFGSGKTQYF.

This chain uses TRBV27 with TRBJ2-3, with TRBD2 identical over 13 bases. Germline assignment: CDR1 MNHEY and CDR2 SMNVEV (reference sequence). With V trimmed by 7 bases and J by 3 bases, 7 bases remained unmatched. The CDR3 extends over 16 amino acids. CDR3 DNA sequence: TGTGCCAGCATCCTTACTAGCGGGGGGGCAACAGATACGCAGTATTTT. As protein: CASILTSGGATDTQYF.

The rearrangement links TRBV4-3 to TRBJ2-7; TRBD1 matches 9 bases. Trimming removed 5 bases from V and 1 base from J; junction bases left unmatched: 3. CDR1 and CDR2 from the germline V gene are LGHNA and YSLEER. The CDR3 length is 14 residues. The CDR3 nucleotides are TGCGCCAGCAGCGCGGGACAGGGATCCTACGAGCAGTACTTC. Translated: CASSAGQGSYEQYF.

This clone was counted between two and nine times. The chain's CDR3 is CAWRGGGYGYTF. The CDR3 coding sequence is TGTGCCTGGAGAGGGGGCGGCTATGGCTACACCTTC. This rearrangement joins TRBV30 to TRBJ1-2; 7 bases match TRBD1. This CDR3 spans 12 amino acids. Germline-derived CDR1 and CDR2 are GTSNPN and SVGIG (reference sequence). Germline trimming cut 3 bases from V and 4 bases from J; bases unmatched to any gene: 2.

CDR3 bases: TGTGCCAGTAGTATGGGGGCGGGGGGGCCCGCAGATACGCAGTATTTT. This gives the protein CASSMGAGGPADTQYF. The J gene is TRBJ2-3, the V gene TRBV19; the match to TRBD2 covers 9 bases. Germline lookup yields CDR1 LNHDA and CDR2 SQIVND (reference sequence). The CDR3 contains 16 residues. Trimming removed 3 bases from V and 4 bases from J; junction bases left unmatched: 8.

This chain uses TRBV5-4 with TRBJ2-7; TRBD1 aligns across 9 bases. Unmatched junction bases numbered 4, after V lost 0 bases and J lost 3 bases. Per germline, CDR1 SGHNT and CDR2 YYREEE (reference sequence). There are 15 residues in the CDR3. CDR3 DNA: TGTGCCAGCAGCTTGGGACAGGGGGAAGTCTACGAGCAGTACTTC. This gives the protein CASSLGQGEVYEQYF. Drawing the rest from reference TRBV5-4 and TRBJ2-7, the complete variable domain is ETGVTQSPTHLIKTRGQQVTLRCSSQSGHNTVSWYQQALGQGPQFIFQYYREEENGRGNFPPRFSGLQFPNYSSELNVNALELDDSALYLCASSLGQGEVYEQYFGPGTRLTVT.

The CDR3 reads CASSPGWYGSYEQYF. CDR3 DNA sequence: TGTGCCAGCAGCCCTGGATGGTACGGGTCCTACGAGCAGTACTTC. V usage is TRBV14 and J usage is TRBJ2-7; no firm D call. CDR3 length equals 15 residues. Trimming took 4 bases from V and 1 from J, leaving 14 bases between them. Germline V CDR1 and CDR2: SGHDN, FVKESK.

The chain links TRBV18 to TRBJ1-4; TRBD1 aligns across 7 bases. The CDR3 length is 15 residues. Germline V CDR1 and CDR2: KGHSH, LQKENI. Trimming took 1 base from V and 8 from J; bases not matched to a gene: 7. Here the CDR3 DNA reads TGTGCCAGCTCACCACGGAAGACAGGGTACGAAAAACTGTTTTTT. It translates to CASSPRKTGYEKLFF.

This rearrangement joins TRBV29-1 to TRBJ2-3; perhaps TRBD1 as D (6 bases). This CDR3 has 14 residues. V was pared by 4 bases and J by 4 bases, with 15 bases between. Germline V gives CDR1 SQVTM, CDR2 ANQGSEA. The CDR3 nucleotides are TGCAGCGTTGTGTCCCCGGACAGCCCAGATACGCAGTATTTT. Translated, it gives CSVVSPDSPDTQYF.

The sample holds one count of this clone. V and J are TRBV2 and TRBJ2-3; the match to TRBD2 covers 13 bases. In germline, CDR1 is SNHLY, CDR2 FYNNEI. The CDR3 has 15 amino acids. The V segment lost 7 bases and the J segment 3 bases; nucleotides outside the gene matches: 4. The CDR3 DNA sequence: TGTGCCAGCAAGGGACTAGCGGGGAGTACAGATACGCAGTATTTT. Amino acid sequence: CASKGLAGSTDTQYF.

By share of the sample, this clone is medium-sized. The J gene is TRBJ1-2, the V gene TRBV6-1; D is ambiguous. There are 13 residues in the CDR3. V lost 2 bases, J lost 2 bases, and 6 bases lay in between. The germline V gene encodes CDR1 MNHNS and CDR2 SASEGT. CDR3 loop: CASSETVNYGYTF. The CDR3 DNA follows: TGTGCCAGCAGTGAAACGGTGAACTATGGCTACACCTTC.

This clone came up once. V and J are TRBV5-1 and TRBJ1-1; D is possibly TRBD1 (6 bases). V was clipped by 3 bases and J by 5 bases, with 14 bases between them. CDR3 length: 14 amino acids. Germline values: CDR1 SGHRS, CDR2 YFSETQ. CDR3 sequence (DNA): TGCGCCAGCAGCTCCCAGGGGCGCAGTACTGAAGCTTTCTTT. It codes for CASSSQGRSTEAFF. Full variable domain (rest looked up from reference TRBV5-1 and TRBJ1-1): KAGVTQTPRYLIKTRGQQVTLSCSPISGHRSVSWYQQTPGQGLQFLFEYFSETQRNKGNFPGRFSGRQFSNSRSEMNVSTLELGDSALYLCASSSQGRSTEAFFGQGTRLTVV.

The V gene is TRBV7-2, the J gene TRBJ2-3; 9 bases line up with TRBD1. CDR1 and CDR2 (germline): SGHTA, FQGNSA. J was trimmed by 7 bases and V by 5 bases; bases with no gene match: 13. The CDR3 is 16 residues long. This chain's CDR3 is CASSLSGGTGLNTQYF. In DNA, the CDR3 is TGTGCCAGCAGCCTGTCCGGAGGGACAGGGTTGAATACGCAGTATTTT.

The V and J genes are TRBV7-9 and TRBJ1-1; 8 positions match TRBD1. J lost 2 bases, V lost 5 bases, and 7 bases had no gene match. Per germline, CDR1 SEHNR and CDR2 FQNEAQ (reference sequence). CDR3 size: 15 residues. Here the CDR3 reads CASSRGTGSNTEAFF. The CDR3 DNA is TGTGCCAGCAGCCGCGGGACAGGCAGCAACACTGAAGCTTTCTTT.

This chain uses TRBV30 with TRBJ2-7; D gene unclear. The CDR3 runs to 14 residues. Germline CDR1 reads GTSNPN; CDR2 reads SVGIG (reference sequence). Trimming removed 0 bases at V and 2 bases at J, with 11 bases between. The CDR3 protein is CAWSVQNRAYEQYF. The CDR3 DNA follows: TGTGCCTGGAGTGTACAAAACAGAGCCTACGAGCAGTACTTC.

The CDR3, as DNA: TGTGCCAGCAGCGCGGAGGGGACTAGCTTTATAGGGGGCACAGATACGCAGTATTTT. Protein product: CASSAEGTSFIGGTDTQYF. The rearrangement links TRBV9 to TRBJ2-3, with 9 bases that match TRBD2. The V and J ends lost 3 bases and 1 base, in that order; junction bases with no gene match: 15. This CDR3 is built from 19 residues. Germline-derived CDR1 and CDR2 are SGDLS and YYNGEE.

The chain links TRBV30 to TRBJ2-7; D is unresolved. This CDR3 contains 16 residues. Germline V gene data show CDR1 as GTSNPN and CDR2 as SVGIG (reference sequence). V lost 0 bases and J lost 0, with 15 bases in between. CDR3 DNA: TGTGCCTGGAGTGTACTGGGCACTTCGATCTCCTACGAGCAGTACTTC. Its translation is CAWSVLGTSISYEQYF.

The chain combines TRBV11-2 with TRBJ2-7; 9 nucleotides align to TRBD2. Germline V lookup: CDR1 SGHAT, CDR2 FQNNGV. CDR3 length equals 15 residues. Trimming at V came to 3 bases and at J to 2 bases, leaving 5 bases not matched to a gene. The CDR3 loop reads CASSFLSGSPYEQYF. The CDR3, as DNA: TGTGCCAGCAGCTTCCTTAGCGGGAGCCCCTACGAGCAGTACTTC.

This chain uses TRBV19 with TRBJ2-2; D perhaps matches TRBD1 (5 bases). Trimming left V 3 bases short and J 1 base short, with 12 bases between. The germline V gene has CDR1 LNHDA and CDR2 SQIVND (reference sequence). This CDR3 has 16 amino acids. The CDR3 spells CASSIFGHMNTGELFF. CDR3 DNA sequence: TGTGCCAGTAGTATCTTCGGACATATGAACACCGGGGAGCTGTTTTTT.